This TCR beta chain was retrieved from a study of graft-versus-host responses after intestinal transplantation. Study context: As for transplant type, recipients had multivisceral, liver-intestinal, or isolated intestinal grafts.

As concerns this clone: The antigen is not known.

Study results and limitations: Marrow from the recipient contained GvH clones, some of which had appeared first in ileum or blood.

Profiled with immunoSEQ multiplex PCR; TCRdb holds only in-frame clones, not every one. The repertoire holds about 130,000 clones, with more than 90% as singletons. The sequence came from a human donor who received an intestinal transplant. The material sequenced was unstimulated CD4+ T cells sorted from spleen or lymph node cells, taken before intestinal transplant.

CDR3 residues: CASSLVAGGGTDTQYF. The CDR3, as DNA: TGTGCCAGCAGCTTGGTGGCGGGGGGCGGCACAGATACGCAGTATTTT. This rearrangement joins TRBV7-8 to TRBJ2-3; TRBD2 agrees at 8 bases. Germline CDR1 reads SGHVS; CDR2 reads FQNEAQ. The CDR3 extends over 16 amino acids. With 3 bases clipped from V and 1 base from J, the junction kept 6 bases outside the gene matches. Supplemented by reference TRBV7-8 and TRBJ2-3, the full variable domain reads GAGVSQSPRYKVAKRGQDVALRCDPISGHVSLFWYQQALGQGPEFLTYFQNEAQLDKSGLPSDRFFAERPEGSVSTLKIQRTQQEDSAVYLCASSLVAGGGTDTQYFGPGTRLTVL.